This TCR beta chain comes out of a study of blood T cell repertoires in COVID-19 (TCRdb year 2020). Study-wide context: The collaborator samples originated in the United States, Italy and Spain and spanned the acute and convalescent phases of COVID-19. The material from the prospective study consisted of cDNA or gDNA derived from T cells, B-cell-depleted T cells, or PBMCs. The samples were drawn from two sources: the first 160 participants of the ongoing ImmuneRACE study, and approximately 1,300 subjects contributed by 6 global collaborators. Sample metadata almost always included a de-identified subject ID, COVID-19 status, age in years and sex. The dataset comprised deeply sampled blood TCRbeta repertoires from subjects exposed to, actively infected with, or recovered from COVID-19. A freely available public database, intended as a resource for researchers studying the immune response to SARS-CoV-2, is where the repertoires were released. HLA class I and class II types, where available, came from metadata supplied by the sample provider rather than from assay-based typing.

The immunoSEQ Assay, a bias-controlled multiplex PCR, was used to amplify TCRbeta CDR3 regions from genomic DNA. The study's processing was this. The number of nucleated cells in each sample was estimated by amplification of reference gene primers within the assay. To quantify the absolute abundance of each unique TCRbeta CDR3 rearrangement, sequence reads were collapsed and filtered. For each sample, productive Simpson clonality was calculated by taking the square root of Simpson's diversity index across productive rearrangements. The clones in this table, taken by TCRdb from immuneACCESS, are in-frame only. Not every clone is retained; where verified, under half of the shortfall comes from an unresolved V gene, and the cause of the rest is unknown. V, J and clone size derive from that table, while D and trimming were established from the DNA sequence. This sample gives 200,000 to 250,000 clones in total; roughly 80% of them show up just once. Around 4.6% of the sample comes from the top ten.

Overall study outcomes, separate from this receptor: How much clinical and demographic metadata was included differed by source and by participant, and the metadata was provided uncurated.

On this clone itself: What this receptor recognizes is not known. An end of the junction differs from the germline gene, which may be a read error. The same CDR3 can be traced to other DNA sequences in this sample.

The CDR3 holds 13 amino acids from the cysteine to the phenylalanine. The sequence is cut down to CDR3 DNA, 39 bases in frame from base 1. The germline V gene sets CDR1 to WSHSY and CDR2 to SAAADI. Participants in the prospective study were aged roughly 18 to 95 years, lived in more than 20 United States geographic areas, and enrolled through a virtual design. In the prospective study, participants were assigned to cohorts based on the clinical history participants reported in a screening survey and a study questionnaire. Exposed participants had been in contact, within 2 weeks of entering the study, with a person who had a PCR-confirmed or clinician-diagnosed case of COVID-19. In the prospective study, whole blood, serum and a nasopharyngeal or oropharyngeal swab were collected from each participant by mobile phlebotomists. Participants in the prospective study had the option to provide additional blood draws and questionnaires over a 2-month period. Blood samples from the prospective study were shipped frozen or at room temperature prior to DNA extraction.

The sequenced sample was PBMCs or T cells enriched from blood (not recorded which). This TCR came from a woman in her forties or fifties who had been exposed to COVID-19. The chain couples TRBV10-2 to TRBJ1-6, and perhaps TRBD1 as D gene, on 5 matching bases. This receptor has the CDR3 CASSEFRDRTLHF. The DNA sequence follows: TGTGCCAGCAGTGAGTTCAGGGATAGGACCCTCCACTTT.